This entry is about one T cell receptor (beta chain). Its antigen remains unidentified. TCRdb re-called the reads through MiXCR, storing one row per CDR3 protein. The data show some 940,000 distinct CDR3 sequences, about a third seen once. Looked up from germline, CDR1 is SGHTA and CDR2 is FQGNSA. The CDR3 has 15 amino acids. Trimming took 4 bases from V and 1 from J; bases not matched to a gene: 3. The data derive from a study of T cell repertoires in cytomegalovirus infection. Study at large: Indications came from public TCR beta signatures; they pointed to CMV infection and to a matching HLA type.

The sample consisted of cultured CD8+ T cells from PBMCs, taken from culture after CMV antigen stimulation. The V call is TRBV7-2, the J call TRBJ1-4; 7 bases map to TRBD1. This sequence originates from a human donor in good health (CMV status not recorded). Some clones in this sample may be carry-over from other donors' samples. The CDR3, as DNA: TGTGCCAGCAGCTCCACAGGGGAAACTAATGAAAAACTGTTTTTT. It specifies CASSSTGETNEKLFF.